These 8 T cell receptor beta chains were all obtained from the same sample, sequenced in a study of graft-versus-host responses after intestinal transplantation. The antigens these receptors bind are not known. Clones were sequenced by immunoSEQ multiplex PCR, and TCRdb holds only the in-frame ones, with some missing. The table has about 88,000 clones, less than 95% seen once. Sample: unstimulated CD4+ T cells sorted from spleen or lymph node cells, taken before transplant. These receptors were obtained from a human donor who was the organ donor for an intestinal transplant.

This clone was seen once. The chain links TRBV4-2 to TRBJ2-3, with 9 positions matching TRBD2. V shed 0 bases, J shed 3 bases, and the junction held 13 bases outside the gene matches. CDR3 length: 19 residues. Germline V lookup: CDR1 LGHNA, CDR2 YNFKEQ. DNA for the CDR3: TGTGCCAGCAGCCAAGATCCCCGATCGGGCGGGGGGGGAACAGATACGCAGTATTTT. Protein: CASSQDPRSGGGGTDTQYF.

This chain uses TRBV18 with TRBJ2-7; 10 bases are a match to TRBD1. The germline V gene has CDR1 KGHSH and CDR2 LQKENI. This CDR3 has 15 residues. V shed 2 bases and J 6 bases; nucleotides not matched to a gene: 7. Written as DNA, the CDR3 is TGTGCCAGCTCACCAGCGGGACAGGGGTCGGGCGAGCAGTACTTC. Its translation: CASSPAGQGSGEQYF.

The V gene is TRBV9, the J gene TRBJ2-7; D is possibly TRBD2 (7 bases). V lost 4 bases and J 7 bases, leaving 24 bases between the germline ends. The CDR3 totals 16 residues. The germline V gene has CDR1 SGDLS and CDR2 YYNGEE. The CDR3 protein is CASSPRRGGGVEEQYF. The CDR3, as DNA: TGTGCCAGCAGCCCTCGAAGGGGGGGAGGGGTGGAAGAGCAGTACTTC.

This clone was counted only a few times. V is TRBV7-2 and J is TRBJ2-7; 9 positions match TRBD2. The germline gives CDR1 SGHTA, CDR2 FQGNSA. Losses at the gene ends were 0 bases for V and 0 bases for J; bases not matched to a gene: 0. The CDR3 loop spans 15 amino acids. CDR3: CASSLARGGSYEQYF. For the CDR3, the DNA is TGTGCCAGCAGCTTAGCGCGGGGGGGCTCCTACGAGCAGTACTTC.

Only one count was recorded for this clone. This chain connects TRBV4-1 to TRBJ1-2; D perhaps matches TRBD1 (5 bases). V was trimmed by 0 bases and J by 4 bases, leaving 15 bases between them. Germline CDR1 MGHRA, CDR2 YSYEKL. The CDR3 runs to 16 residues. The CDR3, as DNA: TGCGCCAGCAGCCAAGATTTTCGAACGGGGCCCTATGGCTACACCTTC. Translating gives CASSQDFRTGPYGYTF.

The CDR3 sequence is CASSKSGGPYTGELFF. In DNA form, the CDR3 reads TGCGCCAGCAGCAAGAGCGGGGGCCCGTACACCGGGGAGCTGTTTTTT. The chain recombines TRBV4-3 with TRBJ2-2; 8 nucleotides align to TRBD2. With 5 bases clipped from V and 3 bases from J, the junction kept 8 bases outside the gene matches. The CDR3 is 16 residues long. CDR1 and CDR2 from the germline V gene are LGHNA and YSLEER.

The CDR3 is CASSPERGETQYF. CDR3 DNA: TGTGCCAGCAGCCCCGAAAGGGGAGAGACCCAGTACTTC. The chain couples TRBV7-2 to TRBJ2-5; D may be TRBD1 (5 bases). The CDR3 has 13 residues. V lost 5 bases, J lost 4 bases, and 11 bases lay in between. The germline V gene has CDR1 SGHTA and CDR2 FQGNSA.

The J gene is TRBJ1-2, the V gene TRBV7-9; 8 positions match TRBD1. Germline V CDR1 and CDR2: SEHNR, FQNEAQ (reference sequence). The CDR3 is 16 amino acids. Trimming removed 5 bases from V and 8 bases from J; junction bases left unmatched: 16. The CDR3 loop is CASSPPLKTGDSGYTF. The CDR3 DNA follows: TGTGCCAGCAGCCCACCGCTAAAGACAGGGGACAGCGGCTACACCTTC. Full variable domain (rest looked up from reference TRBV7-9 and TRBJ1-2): DTGVSQNPRHKITKRGQNVTFRCDPISEHNRLYWYRQTLGQGPEFLTYFQNEAQLEKSRLLSDRFSAERPKGSFSTLEIQRTEQGDSAMYLCASSPPLKTGDSGYTFGSGTRLTVV.